This T cell receptor (beta chain) is drawn from a study of blood T cells in healthy people across ages (dated by TCRdb to the mid-2010s). General notes on the study: In model experiments, template switching captured roughly one uniquely barcoded TCR beta cDNA molecule for every two T cells. Using deep sequencing normalized with unique cDNA molecular identifiers, the study measured how TCR beta repertoire diversity changes with age. To avoid experimental bias, donors of different ages were spread randomly across the sequencing lanes. The study analyzed two additional independent replicas of 1 million unique cDNA reads from the same blood draw for two donors, one aged 18 to 29 and one aged 80 or older. Donors were grouped into four age groups: young (average 16 years), middle-aged (roughly 37), aged (about 59) and long-lived (just over 80).

Regarding this clonotype: The antigen it recognizes is unknown. No base quality information exists; no much larger clone differs at one position.

Libraries were made using 5' RACE. The second PCR ran for roughly 7 to 12 cycles and used a J-beta primer mix along with a sample-barcoded 5' primer. Each TCR beta cDNA molecule received a unique molecular identifier from a template-switch 5' adaptor carrying 12 random nucleotides. Each sample yielded at least 3 million CDR3-containing paired-end reads. First-strand cDNA synthesis was performed from all RNA using the Mint cDNA synthesis kit, with priming by a TRBC-specific oligonucleotide. After uracil-DNA glycosylase treatment, a first 18-cycle PCR used universal primers M1SS and BC2_uni_R on all cDNA. In the paper's pipeline: For normalization, 1 million high-quality reads were randomly selected from each sample, with every read carrying a distinct molecular identifier. Instead of being binned into consensus sequences, reads with shared molecular identifiers were discarded. CDR3 identification, clonotype clustering and error correction used MiTCR with a Q25 quality threshold and the strictest error-elimination algorithm. A nonparametric unseen species model with Euler transformation was used to estimate lower-bound total TCR beta diversity. TCRdb reanalyzed the raw reads on its own, using fastp at Q25 for trimming and MiXCR for clone calling, and kept in-frame beta chains. Each record represents a unique CDR3 protein, reported with the most common genes and DNA among its rows. In this record, the V and J calls reflect TCRdb's handling and not the investigators' own analysis. The sample table contains fewer than 2 million distinct CDR3 sequences; only one count was recorded for about 39% of them. About 21% of the sample rests with the top ten.

The CDR3 goes from the cysteine to the phenylalanine over 12 residues. Just the 36-base CDR3 DNA is kept, in frame starting at base 1. Trimming accounts for 7 bases at V and 6 bases at J, while the number of junction bases matched to no gene is 6. Looking up the germline V gene yields CDR1 SQVTM and CDR2 ANQGSEA. The roughly 39 donors, aged about 6 to 100 years, were systemically healthy Caucasian individuals from Russia. Each donor gave ten milliliters of peripheral blood, collected into EDTA-treated Vacutainer tubes. Ficoll-Paque density-gradient centrifugation was used to isolate PBMCs, with at least 7 million per sample. Trizol reagent was used to extract total RNA from the PBMCs, yielding at least 5 micrograms per sample. For every donor, an aliquot of PBMCs went through flow cytometry to measure the percentages of naive CD45RAhigh/CD27high T cells. What the study reported, not specific to this receptor: Compared with the aged group, the long-lived group had more naive CD4+ T cells, fewer expanded clones and increased TCR diversity, a pattern suggesting age selection. Conclusive comparison of naive and antigen-experienced compartments was prevented by the profiling of bulk unsorted PBMCs. Because donor CMV infection status was unknown, age-related changes in expanded clonotypes were potentially confounded. Estimates of total diversity based on one million sequenced T cells were regarded as lower bounds and as underestimates. As age increased, observed TCR beta diversity per million T cells dropped in a roughly linear way, and a significant reduction was already evident by age about 40. The percentage of naive T cells measured by flow cytometry correlated strongly with observed TCR beta diversity.

The chain uses TRBV29-1 and TRBJ2-1; 7 central bases correspond to TRBD1. The sequenced material came from blood. This clonotype was sampled from a human donor in good health. The CDR3 region reads CSADRAGNEQFF. The bases are TGCAGCGCCGACAGGGCTGGCAATGAGCAGTTCTTC.